This T cell receptor beta chain was captured by sequencing in a study of regulatory T cells in long-lasting Graves disease. Findings and caveats of the study: Persistent disease preferred TRBV28, TRBJ1-2 and TRBJ2-5; new disease, TRBV20-1 and TRBJ2-1. Comparison showed that persistent patients shared more public clonotypes (about 3,000) than new patients (approximately 930).

The junction had 5 bases not matched to a gene; V was cut back by 3 bases and J by 4 bases. The CDR3 covers 15 residues. CDR1 and CDR2 (germline): LGHDT, YNNKEL (reference sequence). A note on this clonotype: The antigen is not known.

The time point: persistent/refractory GD, antithyroid drugs over 5 years with positive TRAb. Following extraction of RNA from PBMCs, that RNA was used to make the TCR library. The peripheral blood volume drawn was 7.5 to 10 milliliters, and it was collected into EDTA tubes. Through Arm-PCR of CDR3 regions and iRepertoire HTBI primers, TCR beta libraries were built. Via MiXCR, TCRdb re-called the multiplex PCR reads, giving one row per CDR3 protein. The table shows about 470,000 distinct CDR3 sequences, with around a fifth occurring only once. The receptor was derived from a female donor with Graves disease. V gene TRBV3-1 combines with J gene TRBJ2-7; 11 bases match TRBD1. The input for sequencing was peripheral blood mononuclear cells (PBMCs), taken when the disease was refractory, from a patient treated with antithyroid drugs. The CDR3 here is CASSHEGQGGYEQYF. CDR3 nucleotide sequence: TGTGCCAGCAGCCATGAGGGACAGGGGGGATACGAGCAGTACTTC.